This T cell receptor beta chain was sequenced during a study of T cells in Graves' hyperthyroidism and ophthalmopathy. Study-wide background: Pretreatment peripheral blood was obtained at initial diagnosis. Study-wide points: It was a median about 6.5 months before onset that the model predicted ophthalmopathy.

About this clonotype: Its antigen is unidentified.

What was amplified from RNA transcripts were TCR beta CDR3 regions. TCR CDR3 underwent first-round RT-PCR with the HTBI primer set. TCRdb processed the multiplex PCR reads anew with MiXCR; each CDR3 protein has one entry. The repertoire has hundreds of thousands of distinct CDR3 sequences, 38% of them found once; the top ten carry around 9.3%. Hyperthyroidism patients were newly diagnosed, had disease duration under 2 months, and were aged 18 to 65 years. The source is a man between 18 and 29 years old with Graves' hyperthyroidism. The sequencing sample was made of blood.

CDR3 sequence: CASTSRGLEGYTF. CDR3 nucleotides: TGTGCCAGTACCAGCAGGGGGCTTGAAGGCTACACCTTC. V gene TRBV19 combines with J gene TRBJ1-2; 8 nucleotides line up with TRBD1. The CDR3 is 13 amino acids. Germline V CDR1 and CDR2: LNHDA, SQIVND (reference sequence). Unmatched junction bases numbered 9, after V lost 7 bases and J lost 8 bases.